This T cell receptor beta chain appears in the sequencing data of a study of identical twins. Study results and limitations: Without tracking the same donors, conclusions rested on cross-sectional statistical analysis.

TCRdb called the 5' RACE reads again in MiXCR, with one record for every CDR3 protein. The data contain 200,000 to 300,000 distinct CDR3 sequences, roughly a tenth of them seen just once; the ten biggest clones take up more than 8%. This clonotype was recorded once. Its antigen is as yet unknown. This sequence originates from a man in his fifties in good health. Source material: memory T cells sorted from blood.

CDR3 bases: TGTGCCAGCAGTTGGACAGGAGAGACCTACGAGCAGTACTTC. Translated: CASSWTGETYEQYF. The genes are TRBV6-2 or TRBV6-3 and TRBJ2-7; TRBD1 aligns across 7 bases. The V segment lost 4 bases and the J segment 2 bases; nucleotides outside the gene matches: 5. Germline V lookup: CDR1 MNHEY, CDR2 SVGEGT. The CDR3 is made up of 14 amino acids.